The 8 T cell receptor beta chains below come from one sample, sequenced in a study of OX40 agonist ivuxolimab in advanced cancers. Here immunoSEQ multiplex PCR was the method, and the copy in TCRdb shows in-frame clones only, minus some. The sample consists of nearly 35,000 clones, over 80% of them appearing once. This specimen was CD4+ or CD8+ T cells sorted from blood, taken in a trial of the OX40 agonist ivuxolimab. The receptors stem from an adult with an advanced solid tumor such as melanoma, head and neck, liver or kidney cancer.

The V gene is TRBV4-1, the J gene TRBJ1-1, with a weak D call TRBD1 (5 bases). Germline-derived CDR1 and CDR2 are MGHRA and YSYEKL. CDR3 length equals 15 residues. V dropped 4 bases and J dropped 0 bases, with 12 bases sitting between them. Here the CDR3 DNA reads TGCGCCAGCAGCCTTTGGGACCGTATGAACACTGAAGCTTTCTTT. It codes for CASSLWDRMNTEAFF.

This chain uses TRBV6-1 with TRBJ2-3; 13 bases align to TRBD2. The CDR3 sequence is 15 residues long. After removal of 3 bases from V and 6 bases from J, the junction contained 3 bases not matched to a gene. Germline loops: CDR1 MNHNS, CDR2 SASEGT. CDR3 in DNA: TGTGCCAGCAGTGACTCGACTAGCGGGAGGGATACGCAGTATTTT. Amino acid sequence: CASSDSTSGRDTQYF.

The rearrangement uses TRBV10-2 and TRBJ1-1, with D possibly being TRBD1 (5 bases). The CDR3 length is 14 residues. Germline loops: CDR1 WSHSY, CDR2 SAAADI. V lost 6 bases to trimming and J lost 4 bases, with 15 bases between them. CDR3 amino acids: CASSVEGEFTEAFF. The CDR3 nucleotides read TGCGCCAGCAGCGTGGAAGGGGAATTCACTGAAGCTTTCTTT.

This chain joins TRBV29-1 and TRBJ1-3; 7 nucleotides line up with TRBD1. V gave up 6 bases and J gave up 0 bases; unmatched junction bases: 5. CDR1 and CDR2 from the germline V gene are SQVTM and ANQGSEA. CDR3 length equals 14 residues. CDR3 region: CSVQTGHSGNTIYF. CDR3 sequence (DNA): TGCAGCGTGCAGACAGGGCACTCTGGAAACACCATATATTTT.

The chain combines TRBV2 with TRBJ2-1; 7 bases fit TRBD2. V was clipped by 7 bases and J by 0 bases; unmatched bases: 9. Germline V gene sequence: CDR1 SNHLY, CDR2 FYNNEI. This CDR3 spans 16 amino acids. The CDR3 sequence: CASKGSSGRSYNEQFF. The CDR3 coding sequence is TGTGCCAGCAAAGGGTCTAGCGGCCGCTCCTACAATGAGCAGTTCTTC. Looking up the rest from reference TRBV2 and TRBJ2-1 gives the full variable domain: EPEVTQTPSHQVTQMGQEVILRCVPISNHLYFYWYRQILGQKVEFLVSFYNNEISEKSEIFDDQFSVERPDGSNFTLKIRSTKLEDSAMYFCASKGSSGRSYNEQFFGPGTRLTVL.

This clone was observed once. The chain recombines TRBV27 with TRBJ2-5; D may be TRBD2 (5 bases). V shed 5 bases and J shed 1 base, with 14 bases lying between them. There are 15 residues in the CDR3. The V gene's germline CDR1 is MNHEY and CDR2 SMNVEV (reference sequence). The CDR3 here is CASSTLPGIQETQYF. The CDR3 DNA follows: TGTGCCAGCAGTACTCTACCGGGGATCCAAGAGACCCAGTACTTC.

V usage is TRBV10-1 and J usage is TRBJ1-4; TRBD1 is a possible D gene (5 bases). Looked up from germline, CDR1 is WNHNN and CDR2 is SYGVQD (reference sequence). Trimming removed 2 bases from V and 7 bases from J, with 14 bases in between. The CDR3 totals 15 residues. The CDR3 spells CASSESGARREKLFF. In nucleotides, the CDR3 is TGCGCCAGCAGTGAGAGTGGGGCGAGGCGTGAAAAACTGTTTTTT.

The J gene is TRBJ1-5, the V gene TRBV7-2; D not resolved. Trimming shortened V by 2 bases and J by 0 bases, and 8 bases separated the two germline ends. The CDR3 runs to 15 residues. CDR1 and CDR2 from the germline V gene are SGHTA and FQGNSA. In nucleotides, the CDR3 is TGTGCCAGCAGCTTATGGGGAAATAGCAATCAGCCCCAGCATTTT. This gives the protein CASSLWGNSNQPQHF.